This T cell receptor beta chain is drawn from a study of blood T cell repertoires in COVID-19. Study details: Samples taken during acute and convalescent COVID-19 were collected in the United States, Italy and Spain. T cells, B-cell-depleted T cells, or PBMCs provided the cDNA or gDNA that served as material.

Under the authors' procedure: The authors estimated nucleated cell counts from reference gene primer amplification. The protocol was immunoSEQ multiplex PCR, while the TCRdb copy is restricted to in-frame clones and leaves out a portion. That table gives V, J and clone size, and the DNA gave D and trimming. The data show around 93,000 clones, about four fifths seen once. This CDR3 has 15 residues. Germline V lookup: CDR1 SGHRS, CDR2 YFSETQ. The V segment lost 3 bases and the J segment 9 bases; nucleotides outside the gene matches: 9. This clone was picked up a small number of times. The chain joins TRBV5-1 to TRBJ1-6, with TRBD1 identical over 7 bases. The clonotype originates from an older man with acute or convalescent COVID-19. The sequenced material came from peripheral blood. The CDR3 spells CASSSLQGKGSPLHF. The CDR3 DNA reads TGCGCCAGCAGCTCGTTACAGGGGAAGGGTTCACCCCTCCACTTT. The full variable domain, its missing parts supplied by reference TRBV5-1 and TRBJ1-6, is KAGVTQTPRYLIKTRGQQVTLSCSPISGHRSVSWYQQTPGQGLQFLFEYFSETQRNKGNFPGRFSGRQFSNSRSEMNVSTLELGDSALYLCASSSLQGKGSPLHFGNGTRLTVT.